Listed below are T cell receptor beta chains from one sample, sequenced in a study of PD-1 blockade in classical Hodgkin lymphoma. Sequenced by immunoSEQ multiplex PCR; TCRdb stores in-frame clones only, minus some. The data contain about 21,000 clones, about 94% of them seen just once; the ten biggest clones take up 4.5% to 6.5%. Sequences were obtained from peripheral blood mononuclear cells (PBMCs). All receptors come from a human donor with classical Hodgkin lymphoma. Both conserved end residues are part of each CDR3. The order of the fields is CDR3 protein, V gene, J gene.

CDR3: CASSPWLVGGTYGYTF; V: TRBV19; J: TRBJ1-2
CDR3: CASSLWPSGGAKTQYF; V: TRBV27; J: TRBJ2-5
CDR3: CSVVGWTANNEQFF; V: TRBV29-1; J: TRBJ2-1
CDR3: CASSVAGSGELFF; V: TRBV9; J: TRBJ2-2
CDR3: CASSPGTGRGYGYTF; V: TRBV11-2; J: TRBJ1-2
CDR3: CASSLGFGSLAGEQYF; V: TRBV27; J: TRBJ2-7
CDR3: CASSAVYGTYRYNEQFF; V: TRBV9; J: TRBJ2-1
CDR3: CASSLGTSGNTIYF; V: TRBV5-4; J: TRBJ1-3
CDR3: CASSVRTGGANTGELFF; V: TRBV9; J: TRBJ2-2
CDR3: CASHTGYEQYF; V: TRBV7-2; J: TRBJ2-7
CDR3: CASSYRTGDQPQHF; V: TRBV6-5; J: TRBJ1-5
CDR3: CASSVGWREETQYF; V: TRBV9; J: TRBJ2-5